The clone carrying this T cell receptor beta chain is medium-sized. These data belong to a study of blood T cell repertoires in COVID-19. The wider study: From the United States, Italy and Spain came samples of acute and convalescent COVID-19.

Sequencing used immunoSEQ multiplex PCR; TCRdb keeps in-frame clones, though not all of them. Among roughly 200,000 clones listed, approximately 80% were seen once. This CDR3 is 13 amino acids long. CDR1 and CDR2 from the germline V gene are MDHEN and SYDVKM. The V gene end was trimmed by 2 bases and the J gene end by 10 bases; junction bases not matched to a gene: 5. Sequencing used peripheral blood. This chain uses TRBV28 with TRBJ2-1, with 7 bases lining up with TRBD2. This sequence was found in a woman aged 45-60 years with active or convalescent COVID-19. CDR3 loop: CASSLVGRGEQFF. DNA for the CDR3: TGTGCCAGCAGTTTAGTTGGGCGGGGGGAGCAGTTCTTC.